This T cell receptor (beta chain) was captured in a study of CD4 T cells in relation to SARS-CoV-2 and coronaviruses. Whole-study context: TCR beta CDR3s were sequenced after approximately ten-day antigen culture of PBMCs. No peptide or an HIV-1 Nef peptide pool served as negative control. Notes on the study in general: This crossreactivity analysis covered spike protein alone, no other viral proteins. Compared with monoreactive clones, crossreactive clones showed significantly weaker SARS-CoV-2 expansion.

Trimming removed 2 bases from V and 2 bases from J, with 10 bases in between. The CDR3 is 14 amino acids. Germline CDR1 and CDR2: LNHNV and YYDKDF (reference sequence). Notes on this clone: Its antigen is currently unknown.

CD4+ T cells from unexposed donors were obtained before the COVID-19 pandemic (2011-2018). Isolation of CD4+ T cells took place after 10 days in culture. The repertoire was sequenced with immunoSEQ multiplex PCR; TCRdb's copy has only in-frame clones and lacks some. The table lists tens of thousands of clones, 73% of them singletons. Sample: CD4+ T cells from PBMCs, cultured in vitro. The receptor comes from a human donor in good health. The V and J genes are TRBV15 and TRBJ2-7, with D possibly being TRBD1 (6 bases). CDR3 amino acids: CATSRRDTTYEQYF. The CDR3 region has the DNA TGTGCCACCAGCAGACGGGACACCACCTACGAGCAGTACTTC.